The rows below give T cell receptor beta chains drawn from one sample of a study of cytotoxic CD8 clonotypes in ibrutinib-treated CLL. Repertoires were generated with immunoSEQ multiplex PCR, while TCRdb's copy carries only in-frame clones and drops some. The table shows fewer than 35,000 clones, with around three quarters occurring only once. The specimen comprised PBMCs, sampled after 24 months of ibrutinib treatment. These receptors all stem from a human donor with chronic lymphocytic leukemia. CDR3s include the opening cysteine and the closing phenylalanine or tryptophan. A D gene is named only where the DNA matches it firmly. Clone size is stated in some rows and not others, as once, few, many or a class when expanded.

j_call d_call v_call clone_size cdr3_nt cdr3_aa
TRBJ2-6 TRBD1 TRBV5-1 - TGCGCCAGCAGCGTAGGGACAGGGGCCGGGGCCAACGTCCTGACTTTC CASSVGTGAGANVLTF
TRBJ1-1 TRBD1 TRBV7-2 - TGTGCCAGCAGCCCCCAGGGGACAGGGGGCTGGGCTGAAGCTTTCTTT CASSPQGTGGWAEAFF
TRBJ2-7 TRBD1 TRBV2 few TGTGCCAGCAGTCAGGACAGGGTCACATCCTACGAGCAGTACTTC CASSQDRVTSYEQYF
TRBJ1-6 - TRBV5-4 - TGTGCCAGCAGCTTGCCAGGTTATAATTCACCCCTCCACTTT CASSLPGYNSPLHF
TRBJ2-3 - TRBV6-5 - TGTGCCAGCAGTTACTCGGGGACTGGGGGCCCGCAGTATTTT CASSYSGTGGPQYF
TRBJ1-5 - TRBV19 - TGTGCCAGTAGTATATCCAATCAGCCCCAGCATTTT CASSISNQPQHF
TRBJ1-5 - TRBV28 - TGTGCCAGCAGTTTATACCCAGGTATAGATCAGCCCCAGCATTTT CASSLYPGIDQPQHF
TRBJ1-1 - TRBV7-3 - TGTGCCAGCAGCTTAACAAGGAGGACTGAAGCTTTCTTT CASSLTRRTEAFF
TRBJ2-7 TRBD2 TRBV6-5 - TGTGCCAGCAGTAAGCTAGCGGGGGGGACCTACGAGCAGTACTTC CASSKLAGGTYEQYF
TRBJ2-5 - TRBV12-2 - TGTGCAAGTCGCTTAGATCTGGGACTAGCCCCCCGTCTGACCCAGTACTTC CASRLDLGLAPRLTQYF
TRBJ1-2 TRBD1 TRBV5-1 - TGCGCCAGCAGCCCCGGGGGGGTAGGGACAGAGGTCTATGGCTACACCTTC CASSPGGVGTEVYGYTF
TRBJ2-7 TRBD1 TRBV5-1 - TGCGCCAGCAGCTTGCCCGGGACAGGGTCCTACGAGCAGTACTTC CASSLPGTGSYEQYF
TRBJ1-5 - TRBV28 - TGTGCCAGCAGTTCTCCCTATCAGCCCCAGCATTTT CASSSPYQPQHF
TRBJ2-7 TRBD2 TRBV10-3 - TGTGCCATCAGTGAGGTCGGCGGGGGCTCCTACGAGCAGTACTTC CAISEVGGGSYEQYF
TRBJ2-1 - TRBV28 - TGTGCCAGCGGGGGGTACTCCTACAATGAGCAGTTCTTC CASGGYSYNEQFF
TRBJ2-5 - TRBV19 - TGTGCCAGTAGCACCCTTAGCCAACAAGAGACCCAGTACTTC CASSTLSQQETQYF
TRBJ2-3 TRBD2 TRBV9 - TGTGCCAGCAGCGTTAGCGGGGTGAGCACAGATACGCAGTATTTT CASSVSGVSTDTQYF
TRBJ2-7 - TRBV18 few TGTGCCAGCTCACGACAGAGCTCCTACGAGCAGTACTTC CASSRQSSYEQYF
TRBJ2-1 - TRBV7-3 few TGTGCCAGCAGCTTGCAGCATTACAATGAGCAGTTCTTC CASSLQHYNEQFF
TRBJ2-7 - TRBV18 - TGTGCCAGCTCGTGGGACCGAACCTACGAGCAGTACTTC CASSWDRTYEQYF
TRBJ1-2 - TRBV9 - TGTGCCAGCAGCGTATGGGGTTCCGGCTACACCTTC CASSVWGSGYTF
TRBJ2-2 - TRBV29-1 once TGCAGCGTTAACACCCTCACCGGGGAGCTGTTTTTT CSVNTLTGELFF
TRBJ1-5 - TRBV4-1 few TGCGCCAGCAGCCAAGATAGAAGCAATCAGCCCCAGCATTTT CASSQDRSNQPQHF
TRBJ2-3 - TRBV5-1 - TGCGCCAGCAGCTCGGACCCCCACACAGATACGCAGTATTTT CASSSDPHTDTQYF
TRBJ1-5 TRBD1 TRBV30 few TGTGCCTGGAGTGTTGTACAGGGGAGTCAGCCCCAGCATTTT CAWSVVQGSQPQHF
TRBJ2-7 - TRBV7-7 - TGTGCTAGCAGCTTAGCGTTGGAGTACGAGCAGTACTTC CASSLALEYEQYF
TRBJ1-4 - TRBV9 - TGTGCCAGCAGCGGCTCGTTTGGACCTAATGAAAAACTGTTTTTT CASSGSFGPNEKLFF
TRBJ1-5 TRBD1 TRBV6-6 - TGTGCCAGCAGTCCGAGGGGACAGGGATATCAGCCCCAGCATTTT CASSPRGQGYQPQHF
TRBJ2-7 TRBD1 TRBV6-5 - TGTGCCAGCAGTTACGGGGGGGGGACAGGGTTCCGAGAGCAGTACTTC CASSYGGGTGFREQYF
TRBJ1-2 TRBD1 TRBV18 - TGTGCCAGCTCACCCCCGACAGGGGGGTATGGCTACACCTTC CASSPPTGGYGYTF
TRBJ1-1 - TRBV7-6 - TGTGCCAGCAGGCCAGGGGTCGGGGACACTGAAGCTTTCTTT CASRPGVGDTEAFF
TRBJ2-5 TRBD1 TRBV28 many TGTGCCAGCAGTTTCACGGGGACAGGCCAGTACTTC CASSFTGTGQYF
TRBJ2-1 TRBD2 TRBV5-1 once TGCGCCAGCAGCTTGGTTCCTAGCGGGGGGTCACGGTTCTTC CASSLVPSGGSRFF
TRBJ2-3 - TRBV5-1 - TGCGCCAGCATCAGGGAGGGCACAGATACGCAGTATTTT CASIREGTDTQYF
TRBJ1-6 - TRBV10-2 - TGCGCCAGCAGGCGGGAAGCTCTTTCACCCCTCCACTTT CASRREALSPLHF
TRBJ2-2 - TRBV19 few TGTGCCAGTAGGGAAGGTGGTGGGGAGCTGTTTTTT CASREGGGELFF
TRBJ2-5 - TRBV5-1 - TGCGCCAGCAGCTCACGCCCACCAGGGTGGCAAGAGACCCAGTACTTC CASSSRPPGWQETQYF
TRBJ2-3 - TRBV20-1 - TGCAGTGCTGCTAGCAGAGATACGCAGTATTTT CSAASRDTQYF
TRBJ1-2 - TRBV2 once TGTGCCAGCACGAGGGACAAGTTGGGGAGTATCTATGGCTACACCTTC CASTRDKLGSIYGYTF
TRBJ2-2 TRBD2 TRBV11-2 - TGTGCCAGCAGCTTGGGACTAGCGGCCTTCACCGGGGAGCTGTTTTTT CASSLGLAAFTGELFF
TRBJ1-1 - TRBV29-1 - TGCAGCACGTTTTCTAGAGAAGCTTTCTTT CSTFSREAFF
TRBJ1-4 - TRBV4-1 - TGCGCCAGCAGCCAAGGTCCAGGGTTCACTAATGAAAAACTGTTTTTT CASSQGPGFTNEKLFF
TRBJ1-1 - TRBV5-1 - TGCGCCAGCCGGACGGATCCCACCCGAACTGAAGCTTTCTTT CASRTDPTRTEAFF
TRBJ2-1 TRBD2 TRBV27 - TGTGCCAGCAGTTTTCGGGGGGGCAACTACAATGAGCAGTTCTTC CASSFRGGNYNEQFF
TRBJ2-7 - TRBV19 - TGTGCCAGTAGTACACGGACCGAGCAGTACTTC CASSTRTEQYF
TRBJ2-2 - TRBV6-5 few TGTGCCAGCAGGGACCGATATAATCCCACCGGGGAGCTGTTTTTT CASRDRYNPTGELFF
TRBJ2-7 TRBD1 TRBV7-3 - TGTGCCAGCAGCTTAGGGGACAGGGACGAGCAGTACTTC CASSLGDRDEQYF
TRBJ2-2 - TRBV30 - TGTGCCTGTAGCTCCGGGACAATGAACACCGGGGAGCTGTTTTTT CACSSGTMNTGELFF